This is a list of T cell receptor beta chains from one sample in a study of blood T cell repertoires in COVID-19. TCRdb keeps only in-frame clones here, not all; method: immunoSEQ multiplex PCR. The sample lists about 210,000 clones; under 95% were seen once. Material for sequencing was peripheral blood. The receptors were sampled from a man aged 30 to 39 with acute or convalescent COVID-19. The CDR3 runs from the conserved cysteine through the conserved F or W.

TRBV27 CASSFRGGKPQHF
TRBV4-1 CASSLTSTESYEQYF
TRBV4-2 CASSQGSVNTEAFF
TRBV4-1 CASSRPGLQETQYF
TRBV9 CASSVAQGGYEQYF
TRBV21-1 CASSKAPSDAAQNYNEQFF
TRBV5-1 CASSGMGQHNEQFF
TRBV28 CASAGLAVEQYF
TRBV5-1 CASSLGLASEQYF
TRBV14 CASSSPQGRGAYNEQFF
TRBV25-1 CASSAHGGNGYTF
TRBV7-3 CASSRSGAEQFF
TRBV28 CASSLLGQGVKNIQYF
TRBV10-2 CASSERGREKLFF
TRBV5-6 CASSFGGVGSPLHF
TRBV18 CASSSQVGPQFF
TRBV11-3 CASSLDRGTGELFF
TRBV19 CASSRIWGVLTRPDTGELFF
TRBV23-1 CAIIGTGLHFHGYTF
TRBV3-1/TRBV3-2 CASRTGNTEAFF
TRBV4-2 CASSQGTGAFYEQYF
TRBV5-1 CASSLGGGAEETQYF
TRBV9 CASSKTGGTYNEQFF
TRBV29-1 CSVDFRSGQNSGANVLTF
TRBV2 CASSGTGGTQPQHF
TRBV20-1 CSASRTGSVGELFF
TRBV7-6 CASSPQGGTVFNLDGYTF
TRBV27 CASSFRPSGPYEQYF
TRBV5-5 CASSSQPSGRLGEQYF
TRBV6-2/TRBV6-3 CASSYPGAPGYTF
TRBV4-1 CASSQGDRAGSNQPQHF
TRBV27 CASSIEPRTGPLSQRDKVFF
TRBV3-1/TRBV3-2 CAEQGAVATNEKLFF
TRBV4-2 CASSPGTSGQETQYF
TRBV18 CASSRQTTNEKLFF
TRBV10-2 CASSESGGRTYEQYF
TRBV15 CATSRETGSRSNQPQHF
TRBV18 CASSPGQLANYGYTF
TRBV19 CASSMAGVRKNIQYF
TRBV10-3 CATRPLLAGDQETQYF
TRBV4-1 CASKLAVGRMNEQFF
TRBV6-5 CAGLSGANVLTF
TRBV28 CASSFLGTVHF
TRBV30 CAWSAQGWDGYTF
TRBV12-2 CARDRATEAFF
TRBV14 CASSQGAGYVDNTEAFF
TRBV14 CASSQELAGGYEQYF
TRBV5-1 CASSLPGGDGYTF
TRBV2 CASSASGGVVQYF
TRBV29-1 CSVGRITDTQYF